These 21 T cell receptor beta chains were sequenced from one sample in a study of CD8+ T cells in alopecia areata. Treatment defined: oral pan-JAK inhibitor, 5-10 mg twice daily. RNA extraction and reverse transcription yielded cDNA as sequencing template. Profiling relied on immunoSEQ multiplex PCR, and the TCRdb table lists in-frame clones only, not all of them. The sample yields roughly 190,000 clones, 50% to 60% seen once. The specimen was CD4+ T cells sorted from blood, collected at week 4, from a patient treated with tofacitinib. Receptors originate from a human donor with alopecia areata.

The rearrangement uses TRBV2 and TRBJ2-3, with TRBD1 as a possible D gene (6 bases). Trimming cost V 6 bases and J 3 bases, with 25 bases left between them. The CDR3 runs 18 residues. The germline V gene encodes CDR1 SNHLY and CDR2 FYNNEI. In DNA, the CDR3 is TGTGCCAGCAGATTTTCAGCCGGGACACAGCGCTGGACAGATACGCAGTATTTT. This sequence encodes CASRFSAGTQRWTDTQYF.

There are a few counts of this clone. V gene TRBV5-1 combines with J gene TRBJ2-5, with 7 bases fitting TRBD1. The CDR3 totals 15 residues. V lost 0 bases, J lost 5 bases, and 7 bases stayed unmatched. The V gene's germline CDR1 is SGHRS and CDR2 YFSETQ. The CDR3 DNA sequence: TGCGCCAGCAGCTTGGAGGGGGCAATAACGGAGACCCAGTACTTC. This translates into CASSLEGAITETQYF.

The genes are TRBV5-4 and TRBJ1-2, with TRBD1 matching over 8 bases. With V trimmed by 1 base and J by 7 bases, 6 bases remained unmatched. Germline-derived CDR1 and CDR2 are SGHNT and YYREEE (reference sequence). This CDR3 has 14 amino acids. As DNA, the CDR3 is TGTGCCAGCAGCTTGACAGGGGGTTTGGGTGGCTACACCTTC. Translated, it gives CASSLTGGLGGYTF.

The chain joins TRBV11-2 to TRBJ2-1, with D possibly TRBD1 on 6 matching bases. Between the trimmed V and J ends, which lost 5 bases and 0 bases, there was a span of 11 bases. Germline CDR1 reads SGHAT; CDR2 reads FQNNGV. This CDR3 region has 15 residues. DNA of the CDR3: TGTGCCAGCAGCAACAGGGTGTCCTCCTACAATGAGCAGTTCTTC. This encodes CASSNRVSSYNEQFF.

This chain connects TRBV5-1 to TRBJ2-1; TRBD2 matches at 9 bases. This CDR3 is built from 15 residues. The V gene's germline CDR1 is SGHRS and CDR2 YFSETQ. J was trimmed by 4 bases and V by 2 bases; bases with no gene match: 4. Here the CDR3 reads CASSLPSGAYNEQFF. The CDR3 DNA reads TGCGCCAGCAGCTTACCTAGCGGGGCTTACAATGAGCAGTTCTTC.

This sequence joins TRBV28 and TRBJ2-1; 10 bases are a match to TRBD2. This CDR3 is 16 amino acids long. Germline-derived CDR1 and CDR2 are MDHEN and SYDVKM. The V gene end was trimmed by 6 bases and the J gene end by 9 bases; junction bases not matched to a gene: 14. The CDR3 loop is CASSDAGLAGDGEQFF. The CDR3 bases are TGTGCCAGCAGCGATGCGGGGCTAGCGGGGGATGGTGAGCAGTTCTTC.

The V and J genes are TRBV9 and TRBJ2-3; 10 bases map to TRBD2. The CDR3 length is 16 residues. Per germline, CDR1 SGDLS and CDR2 YYNGEE. The ends lost 4 bases at V and 2 bases at J; junction bases unmatched: 7. CDR3 region: CASSPRLAGVTDTQYF. For the CDR3, the DNA is TGTGCCAGCAGCCCCCGGCTAGCGGGGGTCACAGATACGCAGTATTTT.

This clone was observed a few times. The chain recombines TRBV28 with TRBJ2-3; D is unresolved. Germline CDR1 MDHEN, CDR2 SYDVKM. There are 16 residues in the CDR3. V lost 5 bases and J lost 2, with 17 bases in between. CDR3 residues: CASSPLTALYTDTQYF. CDR3 coding DNA: TGTGCCAGCAGTCCCCTTACAGCGCTGTACACAGATACGCAGTATTTT.

A few counts support this clone. The V call is TRBV5-1, the J call TRBJ1-1; D might be TRBD1 (6 bases). Germline lookup yields CDR1 SGHRS and CDR2 YFSETQ. CDR3 size: 15 residues. V shed 4 bases and J shed 6 bases, with 19 bases lying between them. The CDR3 nucleotides are TGCGCCAGCAGCCTGAGCGGACAGTTGATGTCTGAAGCTTTCTTT. Amino acids: CASSLSGQLMSEAFF.

This rearrangement joins TRBV5-5 to TRBJ2-5; 8 positions match TRBD1. The CDR3 has 14 amino acids. V dropped 4 bases and J dropped 2; count of bases not matched to a gene: 4. The germline V gene has CDR1 SGHKS and CDR2 YYEKEE (reference sequence). The CDR3 nucleotides read TGTGCCAGCAGCGAGGGGACAGGTCAAGAGACCCAGTACTTC. This gives the protein CASSEGTGQETQYF.

This chain connects TRBV30 to TRBJ2-4, with D possibly being TRBD1 (6 bases). With 1 base removed from V and 0 bases from J, the gap between germline ends came to 10 bases. The CDR3 covers 15 residues. Germline CDR1 GTSNPN, CDR2 SVGIG (reference sequence). In DNA, the CDR3 is TGTGCCTGGAGTGGGGGACATGTAGCCAAAAACATTCAGTACTTC. Its translation is CAWSGGHVAKNIQYF.

This chain links TRBV6-5 with TRBJ1-5, with a tentative D call TRBD1 (5 bases). Germline values: CDR1 MNHEY, CDR2 SVGAGI. Trimming cost V 5 bases and J 6 bases, with 17 bases left between them. The CDR3 is 15 amino acids. The CDR3 bases are TGTGCCAGCAGTCAGAGACCCAGGGCTGGTCAGCCCCAGCATTTT. It translates to CASSQRPRAGQPQHF.

The table lists this clone with a few counts. The chain combines TRBV29-1 with TRBJ1-1; TRBD1 agrees at 8 bases. The CDR3 contains 12 residues. Germline V CDR1 and CDR2: SQVTM, ANQGSEA. J was trimmed by 1 base and V by 7 bases; bases with no gene match: 2. CDR3 in DNA: TGCAGCGCAACAGGGGGGAACACTGAAGCTTTCTTT. Protein sequence: CSATGGNTEAFF.

This clone was seen a few times. The sample carries other DNA sequences with the same CDR3. The chain couples TRBV5-1 to TRBJ2-3, with D unresolved. V shed 1 base and J shed 0 bases, with 6 bases lying between them. This CDR3 has 14 residues. Germline V gene data show CDR1 as SGHRS and CDR2 as YFSETQ. CDR3 nucleotides: TGCGCCAGCAGCTTGTTTCTGAGCACAGATACGCAGTATTTT. This sequence encodes CASSLFLSTDTQYF. Combining the CDR3 with reference TRBV5-1 and TRBJ2-3 gives the whole variable domain KAGVTQTPRYLIKTRGQQVTLSCSPISGHRSVSWYQQTPGQGLQFLFEYFSETQRNKGNFPGRFSGRQFSNSRSEMNVSTLELGDSALYLCASSLFLSTDTQYFGPGTRLTVL.

This clone was seen a handful of times. The rearrangement uses TRBV25-1 and TRBJ1-2; perhaps TRBD1 as D (6 bases). The CDR3 is made up of 14 amino acids. Trimming took off 2 bases at V and 4 bases at J, with 11 bases between the two ends. CDR1 is MGHDK, CDR2 SYGVNS, per germline. CDR3 nucleotide sequence: TGTGCCAGCAGTGAACCGCGACAGGCCTATGGCTACACCTTC. Translated, it gives CASSEPRQAYGYTF.

This clone was recorded only once. This chain connects TRBV7-8 to TRBJ1-6, with a possible D match to TRBD1 (5 bases). Trimming pared 8 bases from V and 5 bases from J, leaving 10 bases between. This CDR3 is 13 amino acids long. The germline V gene encodes CDR1 SGHVS and CDR2 FQNEAQ. CDR3 sequence (DNA): TGTGCCAGCGGGCGGGGGGATAATTCACCCCTCCACTTT. It encodes CASGRGDNSPLHF.

V gene TRBV30 combines with J gene TRBJ2-3; 7 bases agree with TRBD2. The V segment lost 7 bases and the J segment 6 bases; nucleotides outside the gene matches: 10. Germline CDR1 and CDR2: GTSNPN and SVGIG (reference sequence). The CDR3 spans 13 residues. The CDR3 sequence: CAFSGRGGDTQYF. As DNA, the CDR3 is TGTGCCTTCAGTGGGCGGGGAGGGGATACGCAGTATTTT.

The rearrangement joins TRBV6-5 to TRBJ2-7, with D maybe TRBD1 (6 bases). Trimming removed 2 bases from V and 0 bases from J, with 14 bases in between. Germline V gene sequence: CDR1 MNHEY, CDR2 SVGAGI. The CDR3 has 16 residues. CDR3 sequence: CASSYGQGSRSYEQYF. The CDR3 nucleotides read TGTGCCAGCAGTTACGGGCAGGGGAGCCGCTCCTACGAGCAGTACTTC.

This clone was observed a few times. The chain is built from TRBV29-1 and TRBJ2-5, with TRBD2 matching over 8 bases. The length of the CDR3 is 13 residues. Unmatched junction bases numbered 7, after V lost 6 bases and J lost 4 bases. The V gene's germline CDR1 is SQVTM and CDR2 ANQGSEA. This CDR3 reads CSVHGLARETQYF. CDR3 DNA sequence: TGCAGCGTCCACGGACTAGCCCGAGAGACCCAGTACTTC.

The chain couples TRBV7-2 to TRBJ1-2, with D tentatively TRBD1 (5 bases). Per germline, CDR1 SGHTA and CDR2 FQGNSA. The length of the CDR3 is 14 residues. Trimming removed 0 bases at V and 4 bases at J, with 9 bases between. DNA of the CDR3: TGTGCCAGCAGCTTAGCGCAGGGTACCTATGGCTACACCTTC. Protein product: CASSLAQGTYGYTF.

The rearrangement uses TRBV2 and TRBJ2-5; 7 nucleotides line up with TRBD1. After removal of 10 bases from V and 5 bases from J, the junction contained 10 bases not matched to a gene. CDR3 length: 13 residues. Looked up from germline, CDR1 is SNHLY and CDR2 is FYNNEI. The CDR3 here is CATRRQGQETQYF. The CDR3 region has the DNA TGTGCCACACGTCGACAGGGTCAGGAGACCCAGTACTTC.